The TCR beta chain described here comes from a study of beta chain features in type 1 diabetes. A CD45RO/CCR7/CD25/CD127/CD95/CD27 panel sorted naive, central memory, regulatory and stem cell-like memory CD4+ cells. This clone turned up a few times. Investigators reverse transcribed all isolated RNA, so they sequenced expressed TCRB transcripts. Here immunoSEQ multiplex PCR was the method, and the copy in TCRdb shows in-frame clones only, minus some. Among 140,000 to 150,000 clones, roughly 48% were seen once, and the ten largest hold around 0.39%. This CDR3 region has 13 residues. Germline V lookup: CDR1 LNHNV, CDR2 YYDKDF (reference sequence). The ends were cut back, 5 bases at V and 2 bases at J, with 9 bases in the middle.

The V gene is TRBV15, the J gene TRBJ2-5; D is possibly TRBD1 (5 bases). This TCR came from a man aged 18 to 35 in good health. Material for sequencing was Tregs from blood. The CDR3 DNA reads as TGTGCCACCAGCTCCTACAGGCAAGAGACCCAGTACTTC. This gives the protein CATSSYRQETQYF.